Listed here are 25 T cell receptor beta chains from one sample, sequenced in a study of shared clonotypes between healthy human individuals. Assay used: immunoSEQ multiplex PCR; TCRdb lists only in-frame clones, some missing. The sample has around 1.9 million clones, 93% seen once; the top ten hold around 1.7%. CD45RO-negative, CCR7-positively selected cells formed the naive CD8 fraction, excluding terminally differentiated effector memory CD45RA+ cells. The sample consisted of naive CD8+ T cells from PBMCs. The receptors come from a man younger than 30 in good health. Some clones in this sample may be carry-over from other donors' samples.

The V call is TRBV4-1, the J call TRBJ2-2; D is perhaps TRBD2 (6 bases). V was clipped by 2 bases and J by 7 bases, with 11 bases between them. This CDR3 has 14 amino acids. CDR1 and CDR2 from the germline V gene are MGHRA and YSYEKL. CDR3 bases: TGCGCCAGCAGCCAATTTTATAGCGGCGGGGAGCTGTTTTTT. Amino acid sequence: CASSQFYSGGELFF.

The chain couples TRBV4-2 to TRBJ2-7, with D perhaps TRBD1 or TRBD2 (6 bases each). Trimming shortened V by 0 bases and J by 0 bases, and 12 bases separated the two germline ends. From germline, CDR1 is LGHNA and CDR2 YNFKEQ. The CDR3 runs to 16 residues. The DNA for the CDR3 is TGTGCCAGCAGCCAAGACCCCGGGGGCTACTCCTACGAGCAGTACTTC. Its protein product is CASSQDPGGYSYEQYF.

This chain uses TRBV9 with TRBJ1-2, with D uncertain. V was trimmed by 0 bases and J by 8 bases, leaving 11 bases between them. The CDR3 spans 13 residues. CDR1 and CDR2 (germline): SGDLS, YYNGEE. CDR3 bases: TGTGCCAGCAGCGTAGGCGGCAGCCTAGGCTACACCTTC. It codes for CASSVGGSLGYTF.

The rearrangement uses TRBV5-4 and TRBJ1-2; 12 nucleotides align to TRBD1. The CDR3 contains 15 residues. Germline values: CDR1 SGHNT, CDR2 YYREEE (reference sequence). J was trimmed by 6 bases and V by 0 bases; bases with no gene match: 3. CDR3 loop: CASSLVGQGADGYTF. The CDR3 DNA reads as TGTGCCAGCAGCTTGGTGGGACAGGGGGCTGATGGCTACACCTTC.

As DNA, the CDR3 is TGTGCCAGCAGTGATCTTATCTGGGGAGGCTACGAGCAGTACTTC. Translation: CASSDLIWGGYEQYF. The chain recombines TRBV6-1 with TRBJ2-7; D perhaps matches TRBD2 (6 bases). Germline CDR1 and CDR2: MNHNS and SASEGT. The CDR3 has 15 residues. Trimming stripped 3 bases from V and 3 bases from J, with 15 bases between.

Turning to this clone: This specimen includes other DNA sequences encoding the same CDR3. The rearrangement uses TRBV7-9 and TRBJ2-7; 11 nucleotides agree with TRBD1. This CDR3 region has 15 residues. Germline CDR1 is SEHNR and CDR2 is FQNEAQ (reference sequence). Trimming removed 5 bases from V and 4 bases from J; junction bases left unmatched: 7. The CDR3: CASSHRDRGIYEQYF. The CDR3 DNA follows: TGTGCCAGCAGCCATAGGGACAGGGGGATTTACGAGCAGTACTTC.

This clone has just one count. The chain combines TRBV7-8 with TRBJ1-2; a possible D gene is TRBD1 (5 bases). The ends were cut back, 7 bases at V and 5 bases at J, with 17 bases in the middle. CDR3 length: 14 amino acids. Germline V lookup: CDR1 SGHVS, CDR2 FQNEAQ. The CDR3 loop is CASTPRDGVYGYTF. The CDR3 DNA reads TGTGCCAGCACACCACGGGACGGAGTATATGGCTACACCTTC.

This clone is a singleton in its sample. V is TRBV5-1 and J is TRBJ2-7; 8 bases fit TRBD2. From germline, CDR1 is SGHRS and CDR2 YFSETQ. The CDR3 contains 15 residues. The V and J ends lost 0 bases and 0 bases, in that order; junction bases with no gene match: 2. CDR3 in amino acids: CASSLVTSDSYEQYF. The DNA for the CDR3 is TGCGCCAGCAGCTTGGTGACTAGCGACTCCTACGAGCAGTACTTC.

As concerns this clone: The sample has other DNA sequences that encode this CDR3 too. The rearrangement links TRBV29-1 to TRBJ2-7, with 7 bases that match TRBD1. There are 12 residues in the CDR3. V dropped 5 bases and J dropped 1; count of bases not matched to a gene: 2. CDR1 is SQVTM and CDR2 is ANQGSEA in the germline V gene. Here the CDR3 reads CSVRQGSYEQYF. The CDR3, as DNA: TGCAGCGTTCGACAGGGTTCCTACGAGCAGTACTTC.

The rearrangement links TRBV27 to TRBJ1-1; D remains ambiguous. The germline V and J ends were trimmed by 2 bases and 5 bases, with 9 bases remaining between them. This CDR3 spans 13 amino acids. Germline CDR1 is MNHEY and CDR2 is SMNVEV (reference sequence). The CDR3 DNA reads as TGTGCCAGCAGTTTAGATGGAGGGACTGAAGCTTTCTTT. Translated: CASSLDGGTEAFF.

The V call is TRBV15, the J call TRBJ2-1, with TRBD2 matching over 9 bases. Per the germline V gene, CDR1 is LNHNV and CDR2 is YYDKDF (reference sequence). CDR3 length: 16 amino acids. Trimming removed 1 base from V and 10 bases from J; junction bases left unmatched: 11. CDR3 amino acids: CATSRVREGRSWEQFF. The CDR3 DNA follows: TGTGCCACCAGCAGAGTGCGGGAGGGCCGTTCATGGGAGCAGTTCTTC.

This chain links TRBV27 with TRBJ2-5, with TRBD2 matching over 13 bases. Trimming removed 6 bases from V and 2 bases from J; junction bases left unmatched: 12. CDR1 and CDR2 (germline): MNHEY, SMNVEV (reference sequence). The CDR3 consists of 18 residues. Here the CDR3 DNA reads TGTGCCAGCAGCCGAGGTGGACTAGCGGGAGTAGAACAAGAGACCCAGTACTTC. This codes for CASSRGGLAGVEQETQYF.

The gene calls are TRBV6-1 and TRBJ2-7; 8 bases align to TRBD1. The junction had 6 bases not matched to a gene; V was cut back by 7 bases and J by 4 bases. In germline, CDR1 is MNHNS, CDR2 SASEGT. The CDR3 has 13 amino acids. Here the CDR3 DNA reads TGTGCCAGCATCTACAGGGGGTCGTACGAGCAGTACTTC. It yields the protein CASIYRGSYEQYF.

The chain employs TRBV27 and TRBJ2-7; TRBD2 matches 7 bases. This CDR3 is built from 18 residues. V was pared by 0 bases and J by 3 bases, with 14 bases of the junction left unmatched. The germline gives CDR1 MNHEY, CDR2 SMNVEV (reference sequence). The CDR3 coding sequence is TGTGCCAGCAGTTTATCGGGGCCGGGGGGAGGAGCGTACTACGAGCAGTACTTC. This translates into CASSLSGPGGGAYYEQYF.

The V call is TRBV7-9, the J call TRBJ2-7; 9 nucleotides line up with TRBD1. Looked up from germline, CDR1 is SEHNR and CDR2 is FQNEAQ (reference sequence). The CDR3 spans 15 residues. V lost 5 bases, J lost 5 bases, and 10 bases stayed unmatched. The CDR3 DNA reads TGTGCCAGCAGCCTAGGCGGGACAGGGTTACACGAGCAGTACTTC. It specifies CASSLGGTGLHEQYF.

This chain links TRBV7-3 with TRBJ2-1, with 8 bases aligning to TRBD2. The CDR3 extends over 17 amino acids. Looked up from germline, CDR1 is SGHTA and CDR2 is FQGTGA. The V gene end was trimmed by 0 bases and the J gene end by 3 bases; junction bases not matched to a gene: 7. CDR3 sequence: CASSLTPGLGGYNEQFF. CDR3 in DNA: TGTGCCAGCAGCTTAACCCCGGGACTAGGGGGCTACAATGAGCAGTTCTTC.

Here the CDR3 DNA reads TGTGCCTGGAGGGGGGGAGGTGGCTACGAGCAGTACTTC. Translating gives CAWRGGGGYEQYF. J is TRBJ2-5 and V is TRBV30; possible D gene TRBD2, 6 bases. The end of the DNA fits TRBJ2-7 better, so the J call may be wrong. The CDR3 runs 13 residues. Germline CDR1 and CDR2: GTSNPN and SVGIG (reference sequence).

The chain combines TRBV25-1 with TRBJ1-4; D may be TRBD1 (5 bases). The CDR3 covers 13 residues. Trimming shortened V by 7 bases and J by 10 bases, and 16 bases separated the two germline ends. The V gene's germline CDR1 is MGHDK and CDR2 SYGVNS. The CDR3 loop reads CASTPDSQLKLFF. The CDR3 DNA follows: TGTGCCAGCACCCCCGACAGTCAGCTAAAACTGTTTTTT.

The genes are TRBV6-1 and TRBJ1-1; 8 nucleotides agree with TRBD1. Germline V CDR1 and CDR2: MNHNS, SASEGT. There are 15 residues in the CDR3. The V gene end was trimmed by 6 bases and the J gene end by 1 base; junction bases not matched to a gene: 7. CDR3 protein: CASRVSTGGNTEAFF. The CDR3 DNA sequence: TGTGCCAGCAGAGTATCAACAGGGGGGAACACTGAAGCTTTCTTT.

The CDR3 sequence is CASRGFRTSGTDTQYF. CDR3 nucleotide sequence: TGTGCCAGCAGGGGATTCAGGACTAGTGGCACAGATACGCAGTATTTT. The rearrangement links TRBV2 to TRBJ2-3; 7 bases fit TRBD2. CDR1 and CDR2 (germline): SNHLY, FYNNEI. There are 16 residues in the CDR3. The junction had 10 bases not matched to a gene; V was cut back by 6 bases and J by 1 base.

The chain couples TRBV4-3 to TRBJ2-3, with TRBD2 matching over 7 bases. The CDR3 totals 17 residues. Germline loops: CDR1 LGHNA, CDR2 YSLEER. V lost 3 bases, J lost 4 bases, and 13 bases stayed unmatched. DNA of the CDR3: TGCGCCAGCAGCCACTCCTCCCGGGACTATCGACCAGATACGCAGTATTTT. As protein: CASSHSSRDYRPDTQYF.

V and J are TRBV6-5 and TRBJ2-1, with 8 bases lining up with TRBD1. The CDR3 runs 15 residues. Per the germline V gene, CDR1 is MNHEY and CDR2 is SVGAGI. J gave up 5 bases and V 2 bases, and 5 bases lay outside the gene matches. CDR3 region: CASSYRGQGHNEQFF. CDR3 coding DNA: TGTGCCAGCAGTTACCGCGGACAGGGTCACAATGAGCAGTTCTTC.

The chain joins TRBV7-9 to TRBJ1-1; D gene uncertain. The CDR3 sequence is 16 residues long. Between the trimmed V and J ends, which lost 5 bases and 3 bases, there was a span of 19 bases. The germline V gene has CDR1 SEHNR and CDR2 FQNEAQ (reference sequence). The CDR3 is CASSPGLPEAYTEAFF. Here the CDR3 DNA reads TGTGCCAGCAGCCCCGGTCTCCCGGAGGCGTACACTGAAGCTTTCTTT. Filled out from reference TRBV7-9 and TRBJ1-1, the complete variable domain reads DTGVSQNPRHKITKRGQNVTFRCDPISEHNRLYWYRQTLGQGPEFLTYFQNEAQLEKSRLLSDRFSAERPKGSFSTLEIQRTEQGDSAMYLCASSPGLPEAYTEAFFGQGTRLTVV.

The chain links TRBV14 to TRBJ1-1, with TRBD1 matching over 8 bases. V was pared by 1 base and J by 4 bases, with 14 bases of the junction left unmatched. This CDR3 region has 18 residues. Germline values: CDR1 SGHDN, CDR2 FVKESK. The CDR3 nucleotides are TGTGCCAGCAGCCAAGTGGGGTTTACTAGAGACAGGGGCACTGAAGCTTTCTTT. It translates to CASSQVGFTRDRGTEAFF.

This chain links TRBV19 with TRBJ1-2, with TRBD1 matching over 7 bases. Per the germline V gene, CDR1 is LNHDA and CDR2 is SQIVND (reference sequence). The CDR3 extends over 14 amino acids. The V and J ends lost 6 bases and 3 bases, in that order; junction bases with no gene match: 7. CDR3 sequence (DNA): TGTGCCAGTAGCCTCGGGACAGCATACTATGGCTACACCTTC. Protein sequence: CASSLGTAYYGYTF.